This paragraph reports one T cell receptor beta chain. Its target is unknown. This CDR3 has 14 residues. The V end was cut by 4 bases, the J end by 8 bases, with 15 bases between. The germline CDR1 and CDR2 sequences are SGHVS and FQNEAQ. With random hexamers, roughly 0.5 to 1 ug RNA was reverse transcribed. A multiplex approach, immunoSEQ multiplex PCR, amplified TCR beta CDR3 across 54 Vbeta and 13 Jbeta. From the immunoSEQ multiplex PCR reads, TCRdb called clonotypes with MiXCR, one entry per CDR3 protein. The sample shows nearly 70,000 distinct CDR3 sequences, 85% to 95% of them seen only once. The data stem from a study of CD8 T cells in Susac syndrome. The study's findings and limits: In its TCR sequencing and HLA analysis, the study acknowledged that the number of individuals was relatively small.

Peripheral blood CD8+ and CD4+ T cells were profiled by TCR beta sequencing. Healthy donors were controls matched for age and sex. Specimen: CD8+ T cells from PBMCs. The gene calls are TRBV7-8 and TRBJ2-4; D may be TRBD2 (7 bases). The receptor's source is a human donor in good health. CDR3 residues: CASSSSRGGYIQYF. The CDR3 DNA sequence: TGTGCCAGCAGCTCGTCGAGGGGGGGTTACATTCAGTACTTC.